The present entry profiles one T cell receptor beta chain with its context. Its antigen remains unidentified. The PCR employed 60 Vbeta primers together with 13 Jbeta primers. Data came from immunoSEQ multiplex PCR; TCRdb stores just in-frame clones and leaves some out. The table records about 150,000 clones, about 80% of them present only once. Trimming stripped 6 bases from V and 7 bases from J, with 9 bases between. This CDR3 contains 10 residues. Germline V lookup: CDR1 DFQATT, CDR2 SNEGSKA (reference sequence). The sample originates from a study of cytomegalovirus exposure and HLA in healthy donors. General study findings and limits: Later work found that TCR association rates differed between HLA loci; DRB1 had the most and HLA-C the fewest. In vitro confirmation showed a few CMV-associated chains to be CMV antigen specific.

The specimen was PBMCs. The TCR sequence derives from a woman younger than 45 in good health and CMV-seropositive. The rearrangement links TRBV20-1 to TRBJ2-5; D uncertain. CDR3: CSAQEATQYF. For the CDR3, the DNA is TGCAGTGCCCAGGAAGCGACCCAGTACTTC.